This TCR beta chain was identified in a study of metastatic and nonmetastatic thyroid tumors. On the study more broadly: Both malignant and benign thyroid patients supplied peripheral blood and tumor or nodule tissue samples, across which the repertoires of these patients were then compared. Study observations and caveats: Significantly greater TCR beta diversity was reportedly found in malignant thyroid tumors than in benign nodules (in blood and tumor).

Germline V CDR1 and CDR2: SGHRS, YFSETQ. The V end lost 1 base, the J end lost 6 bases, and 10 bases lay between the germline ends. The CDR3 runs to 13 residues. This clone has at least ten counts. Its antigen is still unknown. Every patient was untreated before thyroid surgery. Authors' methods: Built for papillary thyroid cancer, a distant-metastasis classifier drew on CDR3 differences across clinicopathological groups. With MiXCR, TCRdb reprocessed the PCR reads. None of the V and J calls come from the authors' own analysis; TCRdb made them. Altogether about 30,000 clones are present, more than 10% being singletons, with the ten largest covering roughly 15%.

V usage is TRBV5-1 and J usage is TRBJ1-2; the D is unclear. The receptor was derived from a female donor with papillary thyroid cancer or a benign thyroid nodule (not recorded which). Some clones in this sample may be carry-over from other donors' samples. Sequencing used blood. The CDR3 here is CASSLSQDHGYTF. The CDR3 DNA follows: TGCGCCAGCAGCTTGTCCCAGGATCATGGCTACACCTTC. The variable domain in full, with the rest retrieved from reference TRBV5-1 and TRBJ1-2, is KAGVTQTPRYLIKTRGQQVTLSCSPISGHRSVSWYQQTPGQGLQFLFEYFSETQRNKGNFPGRFSGRQFSNSRSEMNVSTLELGDSALYLCASSLSQDHGYTFGSGTRLTVV.